The entry below gives a single T cell receptor beta chain sequence along with its context. In Seattle, patients joined the study during active infection and were tracked longitudinally. This record comes from a study of blood T cell repertoires in COVID-19. V dropped 7 bases and J dropped 7; count of bases not matched to a gene: 2. The CDR3 totals 13 residues. Generated by immunoSEQ multiplex PCR, the TCRdb table keeps only in-frame clones and is missing some. The sample has some 73,000 clones; 70% to 80% are singletons. Specimen: peripheral blood. This TCR was sampled from a man aged 65 to 85 with COVID-19, enrolled during active disease. The V gene is TRBV12-3 or TRBV12-4, the J gene TRBJ2-1, with 12 bases identical to TRBD2. The CDR3, as DNA: TGTGCCAGCAAGACTAGCGGGAGTAATGAGCAGTTCTTC. Translation gives CASKTSGSNEQFF.